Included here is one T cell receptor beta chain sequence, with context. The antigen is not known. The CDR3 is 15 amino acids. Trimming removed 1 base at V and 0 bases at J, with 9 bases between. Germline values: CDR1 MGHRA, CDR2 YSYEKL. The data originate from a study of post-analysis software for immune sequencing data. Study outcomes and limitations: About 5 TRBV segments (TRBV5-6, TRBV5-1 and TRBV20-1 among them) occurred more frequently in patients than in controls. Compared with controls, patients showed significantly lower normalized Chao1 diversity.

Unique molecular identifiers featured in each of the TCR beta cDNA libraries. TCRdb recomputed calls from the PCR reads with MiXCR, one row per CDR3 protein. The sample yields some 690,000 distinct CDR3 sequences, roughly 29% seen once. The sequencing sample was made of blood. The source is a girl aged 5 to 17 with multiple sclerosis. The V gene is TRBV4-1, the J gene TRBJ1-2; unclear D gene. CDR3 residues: CASSQAGPANYGYTF. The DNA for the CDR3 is TGCGCCAGCAGCCAAGCAGGCCCAGCTAACTATGGCTACACCTTC.